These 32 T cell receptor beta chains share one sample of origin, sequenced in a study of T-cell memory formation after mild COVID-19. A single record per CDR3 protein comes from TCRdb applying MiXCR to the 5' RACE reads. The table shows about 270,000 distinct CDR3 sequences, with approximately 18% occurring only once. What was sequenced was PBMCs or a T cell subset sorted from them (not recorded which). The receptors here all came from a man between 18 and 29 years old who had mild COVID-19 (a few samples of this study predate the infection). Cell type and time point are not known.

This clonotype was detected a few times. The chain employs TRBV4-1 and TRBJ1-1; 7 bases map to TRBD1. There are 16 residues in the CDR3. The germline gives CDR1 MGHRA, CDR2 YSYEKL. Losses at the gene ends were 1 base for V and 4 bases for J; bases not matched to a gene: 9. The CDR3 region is CASSQVKGASGTEAFF. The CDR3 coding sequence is TGCGCCAGCAGCCAAGTGAAGGGGGCCAGCGGCACTGAAGCTTTCTTT.

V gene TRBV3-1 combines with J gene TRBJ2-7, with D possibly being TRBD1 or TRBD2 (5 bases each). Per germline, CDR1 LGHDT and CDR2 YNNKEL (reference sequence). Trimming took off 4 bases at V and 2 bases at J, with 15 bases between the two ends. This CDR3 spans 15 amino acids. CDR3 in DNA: TGTGCCAGCAGCCTTGGGACCTTGGGGGCCTACGAGCAGTACTTC. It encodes CASSLGTLGAYEQYF.

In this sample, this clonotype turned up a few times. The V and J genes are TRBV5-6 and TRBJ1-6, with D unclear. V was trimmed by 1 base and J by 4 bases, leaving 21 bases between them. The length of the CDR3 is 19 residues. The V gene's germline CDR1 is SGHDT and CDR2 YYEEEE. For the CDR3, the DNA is TGTGCCAGCAGCTTGAAGGACTATACCTCCGGGGAATATAATTCACCCCTCCACTTT. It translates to CASSLKDYTSGEYNSPLHF.

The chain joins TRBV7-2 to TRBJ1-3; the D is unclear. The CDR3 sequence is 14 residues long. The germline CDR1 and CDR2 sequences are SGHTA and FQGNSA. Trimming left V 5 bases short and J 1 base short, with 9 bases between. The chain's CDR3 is CASSGERSGNTIYF. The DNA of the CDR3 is TGTGCCAGCAGCGGGGAACGTTCTGGAAACACCATATATTTT.

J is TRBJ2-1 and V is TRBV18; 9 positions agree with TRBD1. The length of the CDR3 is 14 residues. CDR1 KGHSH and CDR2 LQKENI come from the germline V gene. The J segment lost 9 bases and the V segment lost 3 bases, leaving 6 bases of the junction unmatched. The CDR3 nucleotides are TGTGCCAGCTCACCCCGGGACAGGGAGGGTGAGCAGTTCTTC. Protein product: CASSPRDREGEQFF.

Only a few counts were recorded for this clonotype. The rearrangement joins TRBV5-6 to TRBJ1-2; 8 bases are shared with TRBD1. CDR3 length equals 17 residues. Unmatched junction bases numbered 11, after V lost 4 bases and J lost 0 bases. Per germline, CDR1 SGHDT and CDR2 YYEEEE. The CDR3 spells CASSIPGTGLANYGYTF. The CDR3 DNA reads TGTGCCAGCAGCATACCCGGGACAGGCCTCGCTAACTATGGCTACACCTTC.

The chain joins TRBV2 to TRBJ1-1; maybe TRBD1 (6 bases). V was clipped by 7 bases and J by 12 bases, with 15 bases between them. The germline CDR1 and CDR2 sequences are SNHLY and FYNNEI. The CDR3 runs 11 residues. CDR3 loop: CASMTGARSFF. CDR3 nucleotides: TGTGCCAGCATGACGGGGGCACGGTCTTTCTTT.

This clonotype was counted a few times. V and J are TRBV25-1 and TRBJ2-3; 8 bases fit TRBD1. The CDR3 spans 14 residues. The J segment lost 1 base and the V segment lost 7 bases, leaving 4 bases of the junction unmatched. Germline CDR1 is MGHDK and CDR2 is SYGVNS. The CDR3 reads CASTDREGTDTQYF. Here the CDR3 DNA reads TGTGCCAGCACGGACAGGGAAGGCACAGATACGCAGTATTTT.

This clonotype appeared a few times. CDR3 residues: CASSPLADPLTDTQYF. Here the CDR3 DNA reads TGCGCCAGCAGCCCCCTAGCGGACCCCCTCACAGATACGCAGTATTTT. This chain links TRBV5-1 with TRBJ2-3, with TRBD2 matching 7 bases. The CDR3 has 16 amino acids. The V gene's germline CDR1 is SGHRS and CDR2 YFSETQ. Trimming removed 4 bases from V and 2 bases from J; junction bases left unmatched: 10.

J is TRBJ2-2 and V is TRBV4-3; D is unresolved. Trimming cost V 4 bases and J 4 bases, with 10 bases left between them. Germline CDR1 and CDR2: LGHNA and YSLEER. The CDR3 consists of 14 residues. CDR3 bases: TGCGCCAGCAGCCCAGACTCCAGCACCGGGGAGCTGTTTTTT. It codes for CASSPDSSTGELFF.

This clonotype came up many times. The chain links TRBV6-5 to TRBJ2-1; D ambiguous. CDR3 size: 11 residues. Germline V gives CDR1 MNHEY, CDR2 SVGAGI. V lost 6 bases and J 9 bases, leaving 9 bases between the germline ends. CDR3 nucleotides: TGTGCCAGCAGCCCTGGGGTTGAGCAGTTCTTC. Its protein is CASSPGVEQFF.

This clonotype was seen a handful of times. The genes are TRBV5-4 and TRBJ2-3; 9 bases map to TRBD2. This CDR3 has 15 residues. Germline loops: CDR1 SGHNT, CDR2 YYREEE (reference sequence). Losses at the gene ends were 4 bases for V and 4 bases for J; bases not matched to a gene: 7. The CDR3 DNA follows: TGTGCCAGCAGCCTGGGACTAGCAACGGCAGATACGCAGTATTTT. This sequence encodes CASSLGLATADTQYF.

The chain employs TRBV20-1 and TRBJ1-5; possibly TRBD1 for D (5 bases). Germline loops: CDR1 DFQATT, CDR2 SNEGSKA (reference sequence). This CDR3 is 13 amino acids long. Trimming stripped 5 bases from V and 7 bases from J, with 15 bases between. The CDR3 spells CSAGAGGAQPQHF. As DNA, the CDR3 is TGCAGTGCTGGGGCGGGGGGAGCCCAGCCCCAGCATTTT.

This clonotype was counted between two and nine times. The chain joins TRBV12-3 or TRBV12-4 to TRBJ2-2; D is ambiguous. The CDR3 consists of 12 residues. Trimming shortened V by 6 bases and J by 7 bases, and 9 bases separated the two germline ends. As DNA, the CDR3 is TGTGCCAGCAGGGGGTCCGTCGGGGAGCTGTTTTTT. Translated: CASRGSVGELFF.

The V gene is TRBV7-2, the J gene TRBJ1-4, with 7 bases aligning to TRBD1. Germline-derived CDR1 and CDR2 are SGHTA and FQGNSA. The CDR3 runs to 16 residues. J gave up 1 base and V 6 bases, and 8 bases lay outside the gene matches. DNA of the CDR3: TGTGCCAGCAGTTCTACAGGGGCCCGAACTAATGAAAAACTGTTTTTT. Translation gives CASSSTGARTNEKLFF.

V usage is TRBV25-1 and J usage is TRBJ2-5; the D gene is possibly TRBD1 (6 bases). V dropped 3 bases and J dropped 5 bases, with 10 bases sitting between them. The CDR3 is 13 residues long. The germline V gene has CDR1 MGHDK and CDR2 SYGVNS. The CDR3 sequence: CASSEGATETQYF. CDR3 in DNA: TGTGCCAGCAGTGAGGGGGCTACGGAGACCCAGTACTTC. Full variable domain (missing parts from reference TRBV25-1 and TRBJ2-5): EADIYQTPRYLVIGTGKKITLECSQTMGHDKMYWYQQDPGMELHLIHYSYGVNSTEKGDLSSESTVSRIRTEHFPLTLESARPSHTSQYLCASSEGATETQYFGPGTRLLVL.

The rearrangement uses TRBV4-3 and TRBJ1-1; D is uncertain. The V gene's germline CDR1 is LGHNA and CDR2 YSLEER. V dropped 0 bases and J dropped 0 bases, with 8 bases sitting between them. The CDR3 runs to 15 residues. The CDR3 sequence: CASSQDWDVNTEAFF. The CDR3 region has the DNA TGCGCCAGCAGCCAAGACTGGGATGTGAACACTGAAGCTTTCTTT.

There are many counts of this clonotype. DNA of the CDR3: TGTGCCAGCAGCCCCCTAGCGGGGGCTTCCAATACGCAGTATTTT. Its translation is CASSPLAGASNTQYF. The V gene is TRBV7-9, the J gene TRBJ2-3; the match to TRBD2 covers 10 bases. V trimming: 5 bases; J trimming: 7 bases; junction bases outside the gene matches: 9. CDR1 and CDR2 from the germline V gene are SEHNR and FQNEAQ (reference sequence). This CDR3 has 15 residues.

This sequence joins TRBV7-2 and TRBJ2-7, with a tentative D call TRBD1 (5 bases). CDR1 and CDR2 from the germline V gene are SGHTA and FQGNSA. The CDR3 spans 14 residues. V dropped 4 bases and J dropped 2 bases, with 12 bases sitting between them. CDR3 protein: CASSSQERTYEQYF. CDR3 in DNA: TGTGCCAGCAGCTCACAGGAACGAACCTACGAGCAGTACTTC.

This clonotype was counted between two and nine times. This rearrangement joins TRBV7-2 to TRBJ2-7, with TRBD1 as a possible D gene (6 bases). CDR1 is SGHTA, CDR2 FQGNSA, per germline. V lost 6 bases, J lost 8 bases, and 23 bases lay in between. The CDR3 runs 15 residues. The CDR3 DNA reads TGTGCCAGCAGGTCCCCGGGACACAATCCCGACCAGCAGTACTTC. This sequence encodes CASRSPGHNPDQQYF.

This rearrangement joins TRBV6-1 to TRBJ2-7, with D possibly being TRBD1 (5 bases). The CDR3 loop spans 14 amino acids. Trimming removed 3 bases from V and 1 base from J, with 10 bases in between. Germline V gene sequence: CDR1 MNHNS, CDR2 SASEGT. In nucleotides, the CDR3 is TGTGCCAGCAGTGAGCGGCACAGGTCCTACGAGCAGTACGTC. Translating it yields CASSERHRSYEQYV.

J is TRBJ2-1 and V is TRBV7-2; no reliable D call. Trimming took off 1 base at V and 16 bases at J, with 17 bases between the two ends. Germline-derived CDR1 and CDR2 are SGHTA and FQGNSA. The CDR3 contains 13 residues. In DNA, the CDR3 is TGTGCCAGCAGCTTAGATCGGAACCGGGCCGAATTCTTC. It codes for CASSLDRNRAEFF.

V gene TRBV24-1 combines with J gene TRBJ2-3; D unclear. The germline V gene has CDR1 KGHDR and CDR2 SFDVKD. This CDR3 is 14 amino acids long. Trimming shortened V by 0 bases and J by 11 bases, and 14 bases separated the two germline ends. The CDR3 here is CATSDLRMRIRQYF. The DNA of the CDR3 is TGTGCCACCAGTGATTTGCGCATGAGGATTCGGCAGTATTTT.

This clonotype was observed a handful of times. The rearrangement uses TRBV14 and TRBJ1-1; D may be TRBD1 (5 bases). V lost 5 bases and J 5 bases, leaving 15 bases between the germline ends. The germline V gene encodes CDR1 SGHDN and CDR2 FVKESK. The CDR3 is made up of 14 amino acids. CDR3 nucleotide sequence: TGTGCCAGCAGCGCTAACGCGGGGGGTACTGAAGCTTTCTTT. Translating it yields CASSANAGGTEAFF.

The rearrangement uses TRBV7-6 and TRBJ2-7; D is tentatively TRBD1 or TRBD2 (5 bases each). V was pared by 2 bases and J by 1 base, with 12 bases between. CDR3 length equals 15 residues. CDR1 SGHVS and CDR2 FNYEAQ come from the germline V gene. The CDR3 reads CASSLSGTASYEQYF. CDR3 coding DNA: TGTGCCAGCAGCTTATCCGGGACGGCGTCCTACGAGCAGTACTTC.

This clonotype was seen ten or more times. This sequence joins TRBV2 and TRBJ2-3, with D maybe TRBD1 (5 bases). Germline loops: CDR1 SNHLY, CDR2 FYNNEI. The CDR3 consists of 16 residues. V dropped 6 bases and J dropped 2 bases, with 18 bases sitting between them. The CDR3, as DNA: TGTGCCAGCAGCGAGAGAGGAGACAGAACCACAGATACGCAGTATTTT. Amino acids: CASSERGDRTTDTQYF.

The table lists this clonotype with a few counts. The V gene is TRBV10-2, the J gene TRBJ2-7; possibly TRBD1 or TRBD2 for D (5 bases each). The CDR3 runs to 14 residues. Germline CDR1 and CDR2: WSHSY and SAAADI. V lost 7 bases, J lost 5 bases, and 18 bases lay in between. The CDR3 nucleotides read TGCGCCAGCACCCTTGGGACGGATTCTAACGAGCAGTACGTC. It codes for CASTLGTDSNEQYV.

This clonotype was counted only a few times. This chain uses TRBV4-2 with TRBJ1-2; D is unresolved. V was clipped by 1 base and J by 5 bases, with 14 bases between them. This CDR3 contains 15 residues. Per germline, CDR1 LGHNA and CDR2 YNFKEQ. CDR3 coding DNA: TGTGCCAGCAGCCAAGGAGAAGCTTCGGGGTATGGCTACACCTTC. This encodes CASSQGEASGYGYTF.

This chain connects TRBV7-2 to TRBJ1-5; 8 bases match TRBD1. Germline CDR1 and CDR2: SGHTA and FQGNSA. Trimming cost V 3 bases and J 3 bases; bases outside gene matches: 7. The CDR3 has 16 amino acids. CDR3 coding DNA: TGTGCCAGCAGCTTCCTTGGACAGGGTATCAATCAGCCCCAGCATTTT. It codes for CASSFLGQGINQPQHF.

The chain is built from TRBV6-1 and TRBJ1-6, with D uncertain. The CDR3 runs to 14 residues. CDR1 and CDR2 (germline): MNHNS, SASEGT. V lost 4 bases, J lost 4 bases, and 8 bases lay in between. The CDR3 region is CASSVADYNSPLHF. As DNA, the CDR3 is TGTGCCAGCAGTGTGGCAGATTATAATTCACCCCTCCACTTT.

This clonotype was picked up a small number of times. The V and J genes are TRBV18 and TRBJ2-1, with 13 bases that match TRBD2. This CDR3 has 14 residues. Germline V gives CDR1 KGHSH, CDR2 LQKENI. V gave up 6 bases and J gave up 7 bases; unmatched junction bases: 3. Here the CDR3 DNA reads TGTGCCAGCTCCGGACTAGCGGGGGTGAATGAGCAGTTCTTC. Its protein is CASSGLAGVNEQFF.

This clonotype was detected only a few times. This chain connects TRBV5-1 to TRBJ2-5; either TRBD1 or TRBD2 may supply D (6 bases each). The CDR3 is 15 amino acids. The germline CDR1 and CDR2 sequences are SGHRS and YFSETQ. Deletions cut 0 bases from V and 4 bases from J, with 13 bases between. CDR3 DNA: TGCGCCAGCAGCTTGGGTAGGGGGGACGTAGAGACCCAGTACTTC. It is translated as CASSLGRGDVETQYF.